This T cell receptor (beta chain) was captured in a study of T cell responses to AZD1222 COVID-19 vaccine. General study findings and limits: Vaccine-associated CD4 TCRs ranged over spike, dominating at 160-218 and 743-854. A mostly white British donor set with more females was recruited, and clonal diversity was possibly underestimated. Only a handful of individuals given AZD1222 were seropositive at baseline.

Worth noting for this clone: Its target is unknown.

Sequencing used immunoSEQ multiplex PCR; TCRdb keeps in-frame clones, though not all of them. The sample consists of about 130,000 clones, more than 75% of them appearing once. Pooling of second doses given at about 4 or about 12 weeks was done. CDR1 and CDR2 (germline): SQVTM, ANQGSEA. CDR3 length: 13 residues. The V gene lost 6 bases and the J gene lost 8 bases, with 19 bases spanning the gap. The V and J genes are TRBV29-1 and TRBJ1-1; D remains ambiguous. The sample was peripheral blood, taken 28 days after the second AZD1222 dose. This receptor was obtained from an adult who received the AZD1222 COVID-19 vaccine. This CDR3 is CSVLTRQSSEAFF. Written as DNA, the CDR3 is TGCAGCGTCCTTACCCGGCAGAGCTCGGAAGCTTTCTTT.